Below, 14 T cell receptor beta chains from the same sample are listed, as sequenced in a study of blood T cells in healthy people across ages. A second PCR of 7 to 11 cycles used a sample-barcoded 5' primer and a J-beta primer mix. TCRdb reprocessed the 5' RACE reads with MiXCR, giving one entry per CDR3 protein. The sample shows about 1.5 million distinct CDR3 sequences, less than 45% of them seen only once. Source material: blood. These TCRs come from a woman aged 18-35 years in good health.

This clonotype has a handful of counts. V gene TRBV5-5 combines with J gene TRBJ1-2; TRBD1 matches 9 bases. The CDR3 length is 14 residues. J gave up 4 bases and V 4 bases, and 5 bases lay outside the gene matches. CDR1 is SGHKS, CDR2 YYEKEE, per germline (reference sequence). This chain's CDR3 is CASSGGQGIYGYTF. CDR3 in DNA: TGTGCCAGCAGCGGGGGACAGGGAATCTATGGCTACACCTTC.

This clonotype was picked up many times. V usage is TRBV3-1 and J usage is TRBJ1-2, with 7 bases fitting TRBD1. Germline V gives CDR1 LGHDT, CDR2 YNNKEL (reference sequence). CDR3 length: 15 amino acids. V lost 4 bases to trimming and J lost 0 bases; unmatched junction nucleotides: 5. CDR3 loop: CASSPMDRPNYGYTF. In DNA, the CDR3 is TGTGCCAGCAGCCCAATGGACAGGCCTAACTATGGCTACACCTTC.

This clonotype was found a few times. The J gene is TRBJ2-3, the V gene TRBV30; no clear D gene. CDR3 size: 11 residues. V shed 1 base and J shed 3 bases, with 2 bases lying between them. The germline V gene encodes CDR1 GTSNPN and CDR2 SVGIG (reference sequence). The CDR3 region is CAWSGTDTQYF. In DNA, the CDR3 is TGTGCCTGGAGTGGGACAGATACGCAGTATTTT.

This chain uses TRBV27 with TRBJ2-5, with D tentatively TRBD2 (6 bases). V was cut by 6 bases and J by 1 base, with 21 bases left in between. Germline CDR1 and CDR2: MNHEY and SMNVEV (reference sequence). The CDR3 spans 17 residues. CDR3 protein: CASSVIPTRSFQETQYF. The CDR3 DNA is TGTGCCAGCAGCGTTATCCCGACTAGATCTTTCCAAGAGACCCAGTACTTC.

The chain has TRBV27 and TRBJ2-1, with D possibly being TRBD2 (5 bases). The CDR3 consists of 15 residues. Germline V CDR1 and CDR2: MNHEY, SMNVEV (reference sequence). V was clipped by 2 bases and J by 8 bases, with 16 bases between them. The chain's CDR3 is CASSLLTSGRHEQFF. The CDR3 nucleotides read TGTGCCAGCAGTTTACTAACTAGTGGGCGCCATGAGCAGTTCTTC.

The J gene is TRBJ1-2, the V gene TRBV3-1; D unclear. Germline V gene lookup returns CDR1 LGHDT and CDR2 YNNKEL (reference sequence). The V end was cut by 4 bases, the J end by 6 bases, with 9 bases between. This CDR3 has 12 residues. The chain's CDR3 is CASSLRENGYTF. Here the CDR3 DNA reads TGTGCCAGCAGCCTTAGGGAAAATGGCTACACCTTC.

The chain links TRBV10-3 to TRBJ1-1; possible D gene TRBD1, 5 bases. This CDR3 is built from 13 residues. With 7 bases removed from V and 4 bases from J, the gap between germline ends came to 13 bases. Per germline, CDR1 ENHRY and CDR2 SYGVKD. CDR3 nucleotide sequence: TGTGCCATCAAGGGGAGGGTTGGCACTGAAGCTTTCTTT. This sequence encodes CAIKGRVGTEAFF.

The genes are TRBV20-1 and TRBJ2-5; 7 nucleotides match TRBD1. The trim removed 5 bases at V and 11 bases at J, leaving 17 bases unmatched. Germline lookup yields CDR1 DFQATT and CDR2 SNEGSKA (reference sequence). The CDR3 is 14 amino acids. The CDR3 loop reads CSASGQLSYNEQYF. The CDR3 DNA follows: TGCAGTGCTTCGGGACAGCTATCCTACAATGAGCAGTACTTC.

For this clonotype: The junction departs from the called germline gene at one end, perhaps through a read error. The chain couples TRBV6-5 to TRBJ1-6, with D perhaps matching TRBD1 (5 bases). The CDR3 loop spans 19 amino acids. Germline CDR1 and CDR2: MNHEY and SVGAGI. The CDR3 sequence: CASSYSNDPGLKRNSPLHF. The CDR3 DNA reads TGTGCCAGCAGTTACTCAAACGATCCGGGACTAAAAAGGAATTCACCTCTCCACTTT.

The CDR3 sequence is CASSIREDEQYF. CDR3 nucleotide sequence: TGTGCCAGCAGTATAAGAGAAGACGAGCAGTACTTC. The V and J genes are TRBV12-3 or TRBV12-4 and TRBJ2-7, with no clear D. Trimming removed 5 bases at V and 5 bases at J, with 10 bases between. This CDR3 is 12 amino acids long.

The CDR3 is CASGGQPNNEQFF. CDR3 coding DNA: TGTGCCAGCGGGGGACAACCAAACAATGAGCAGTTCTTC. The chain joins TRBV2 to TRBJ2-1; weak D call: TRBD1 (6 bases). From germline, CDR1 is SNHLY and CDR2 FYNNEI. The CDR3 is 13 residues long. V was clipped by 8 bases and J by 5 bases, with 13 bases between them.

The V gene is TRBV6-2 or TRBV6-3, the J gene TRBJ2-7; TRBD2 might be the D (5 bases). V lost 2 bases to trimming and J lost 6 bases, with 8 bases between them. This CDR3 has 12 residues. CDR1 is MNHEY and CDR2 is SVGEGT in the germline V gene. The CDR3 protein is CASSYVRGEQYF. Here the CDR3 DNA reads TGTGCCAGCAGTTACGTCCGGGGCGAGCAGTACTTC.

A few counts support this clonotype. The V and J genes are TRBV10-3 and TRBJ2-7; TRBD1 might be the D (6 bases). The V gene's germline CDR1 is ENHRY and CDR2 SYGVKD. V was trimmed by 10 bases and J by 3 bases, leaving 13 bases between them. This CDR3 has 12 residues. The CDR3 is CATQGIVYEQYF. The CDR3 DNA is TGTGCCACACAGGGTATAGTCTACGAGCAGTACTTC.

This clonotype has only a few counts. The rearrangement uses TRBV10-3 and TRBJ2-5; D not resolved. Trimming took off 4 bases at V and 11 bases at J, with 11 bases between the two ends. In germline, CDR1 is ENHRY, CDR2 SYGVKD. The CDR3 is made up of 11 amino acids. The chain's CDR3 is CAISGTEEQYF. In DNA form, the CDR3 reads TGTGCCATCAGTGGAACAGAAGAGCAGTACTTC.